The 23 T cell receptor beta chains below were found in one sample sequenced in a study of blood T cell repertoires in COVID-19. Only in-frame clones appear in the TCRdb table, and some are missing; sequencing was by immunoSEQ multiplex PCR. Among some 280,000 clones listed, around 91% were seen once. Material for sequencing was peripheral blood. These receptors were obtained from a woman aged 55 to 70 with acute or convalescent COVID-19.

This clone was detected only once. This sequence joins TRBV30 and TRBJ1-4; D possibly corresponds to TRBD1 (5 bases). This CDR3 has 12 amino acids. Trimming took off 5 bases at V and 8 bases at J, with 12 bases between the two ends. CDR1 is GTSNPN and CDR2 is SVGIG in the germline V gene (reference sequence). CDR3 amino acids: CAWQGGGEKLFF. CDR3 in DNA: TGTGCCTGGCAGGGCGGGGGGGAAAAACTGTTTTTT. Based on the CDR3 plus reference TRBV30 and TRBJ1-4, the full variable domain is SQTIHQWPATLVQPVGSPLSLECTVEGTSNPNLYWYRQAAGRGLQLLFYSVGIGQISSEVPQNLSASRPQDRQFILSSKKLLLSDSGFYLCAWQGGGEKLFFGSGTQLSVL.

The chain links TRBV7-6 to TRBJ1-5, with TRBD1 as a possible D gene (5 bases). V was shortened by 5 bases and J by 7 bases, with 18 bases between the two germline ends. The CDR3 contains 15 residues. CDR1 SGHVS and CDR2 FNYEAQ come from the germline V gene. The DNA of the CDR3 is TGTGCCAGCAGCGCCTGGGGTCAGGGCGGCCAGCCCCAGCATTTT. Its translation is CASSAWGQGGQPQHF.

This chain uses TRBV24-1 with TRBJ1-2; no clear D. Germline CDR1 and CDR2: KGHDR and SFDVKD. CDR3 size: 13 residues. The V end lost 9 bases, the J end lost 1 base, and 11 bases lay between the germline ends. The CDR3 nucleotides are TGTGCCACCGCAGGAGGTGGTAACTATGGCTACACCTTC. This sequence encodes CATAGGGNYGYTF.

The chain employs TRBV2 and TRBJ2-2; D is ambiguous. The CDR3 is 15 amino acids. Germline V lookup: CDR1 SNHLY, CDR2 FYNNEI. Trimming removed 10 bases at V and 2 bases at J, with 17 bases between. CDR3 coding DNA: TGTGCCATCCTTCGGGTTGTGGTAAACACCGGGGAGCTGTTTTTT. Translation: CAILRVVVNTGELFF.

The gene calls are TRBV21-1 and TRBJ2-7; the table's D call TRBD1 went unverified against the DNA. TRBV21-1 is a listed pseudogene. The CDR3 is 14 residues long. This CDR3 is CASSKWDSSYEQYF. CDR3 coding DNA: TGTGCCAGCAGCAAATGGGACAGTTCCTACGAGCAGTACTTC.

This rearrangement joins TRBV2 to TRBJ2-1; perhaps TRBD2 as D (6 bases). V was shortened by 2 bases and J by 1 base, with 12 bases between the two germline ends. CDR3 length equals 16 residues. CDR1 and CDR2 (germline): SNHLY, FYNNEI. The CDR3 loop reads CASSEMTGESYNEQFF. The CDR3 coding sequence is TGTGCCAGCAGTGAAATGACGGGAGAATCCTACAATGAGCAGTTCTTC. The complete variable domain, with remaining parts taken from reference TRBV2 and TRBJ2-1, reads EPEVTQTPSHQVTQMGQEVILRCVPISNHLYFYWYRQILGQKVEFLVSFYNNEISEKSEIFDDQFSVERPDGSNFTLKIRSTKLEDSAMYFCASSEMTGESYNEQFFGPGTRLTVL.

J is TRBJ2-5 and V is TRBV6-6; 7 bases map to TRBD1. CDR3 length equals 15 residues. V was clipped by 4 bases and J by 5 bases; unmatched bases: 10. CDR1 and CDR2 from the germline V gene are MNHNY and SVGAGI (reference sequence). The CDR3 DNA is TGTGCCAGCAGTTCCCTCCAACAGGGGCCGGAGACCCAGTACTTC. It specifies CASSSLQQGPETQYF.

V and J are TRBV4-2 and TRBJ2-1, with 10 positions matching TRBD1. The germline CDR1 and CDR2 sequences are LGHNA and YNFKEQ. The CDR3 totals 15 residues. Trimming took 4 bases from V and 5 from J; bases not matched to a gene: 5. The CDR3 DNA is TGTGCCAGCAGCCGGTCGGGGACAGGGGACAATGAGCAGTTCTTC. Its protein is CASSRSGTGDNEQFF.

J is TRBJ2-7 and V is TRBV18; perhaps TRBD2 as D (5 bases). Trimming took off 3 bases at V and 0 bases at J, with 15 bases between the two ends. Germline loops: CDR1 KGHSH, CDR2 LQKENI. The CDR3 is made up of 16 amino acids. The CDR3 here is CASSPPAGVPSYEQYF. In nucleotides, the CDR3 is TGTGCCAGCTCACCCCCGGCCGGGGTACCCTCCTACGAGCAGTACTTC.

This clone was counted a single time. V usage is TRBV14 and J usage is TRBJ1-2, with D unresolved. The V end lost 3 bases, the J end lost 0 bases, and 11 bases lay between the germline ends. Germline CDR1 reads SGHDN; CDR2 reads FVKESK. The CDR3 sequence is 15 residues long. CDR3 nucleotide sequence: TGTGCCAGCAGCCAGACGGGAAGACCTAACTATGGCTACACCTTC. Translation: CASSQTGRPNYGYTF.

The V gene is TRBV28, the J gene TRBJ1-6; a weak D match, TRBD1 (6 bases). V was cut by 6 bases and J by 5 bases, with 11 bases left in between. The CDR3 covers 14 residues. Per germline, CDR1 MDHEN and CDR2 SYDVKM. The CDR3 spells CASSKWTDNSPLHF. The CDR3 DNA reads TGTGCCAGCAGCAAATGGACAGATAATTCACCCCTCCACTTT.

This chain uses TRBV28 with TRBJ1-1, with TRBD1 identical over 7 bases. J was trimmed by 1 base and V by 7 bases; bases with no gene match: 9. Germline V gene lookup returns CDR1 MDHEN and CDR2 SYDVKM. This CDR3 contains 15 residues. CDR3 protein: CASTPGGTANTEAFF. Written as DNA, the CDR3 is TGTGCCAGCACCCCGGGGGGGACAGCGAACACTGAAGCTTTCTTT.

V gene TRBV5-4 combines with J gene TRBJ2-2, with D maybe TRBD2 (5 bases). CDR3 size: 15 residues. V lost 4 bases to trimming and J lost 6 bases, with 16 bases between them. Germline V gives CDR1 SGHNT, CDR2 YYREEE (reference sequence). The CDR3 sequence is CASSTEVTWAGELFF. The CDR3 DNA is TGTGCCAGCAGCACGGAGGTGACCTGGGCCGGGGAGCTGTTTTTT.

V and J are TRBV7-8 and TRBJ1-1; tentative D call: TRBD1 (5 bases). Trimming removed 5 bases from V and 6 bases from J, with 22 bases in between. Germline lookup yields CDR1 SGHVS and CDR2 FQNEAQ. The CDR3 spans 16 residues. CDR3 sequence (DNA): TGTGCCAGCAGCCGAAGGGGCCGGGGGTTCCGCGCTGAAGCTTTCTTT. Translation: CASSRRGRGFRAEAFF.

V and J are TRBV10-1 and TRBJ2-7; D is uncertain. Trimming took off 4 bases at V and 0 bases at J, with 4 bases between the two ends. The CDR3 consists of 12 residues. CDR1 and CDR2 from the germline V gene are WNHNN and SYGVQD (reference sequence). DNA for the CDR3: TGCGCCAGCAGTGTCTCCTCCTACGAGCAGTACTTC. This translates into CASSVSSYEQYF.

The rearrangement joins TRBV2 to TRBJ1-2; 7 bases agree with TRBD1. CDR1 and CDR2 (germline): SNHLY, FYNNEI. The V and J ends lost 3 bases and 4 bases, in that order; junction bases with no gene match: 5. The CDR3 has 14 amino acids. CDR3: CASSESAGGYGYTF. The CDR3 DNA follows: TGTGCCAGCAGTGAGTCGGCAGGGGGCTATGGCTACACCTTC.

CDR3 bases: TGTGCCTGGAGTCGCGGACAGCCGTCGGGCTACACCTTC. It codes for CAWSRGQPSGYTF. The V call is TRBV30, the J call TRBJ1-2, with D tentatively TRBD1 (6 bases). Germline values: CDR1 GTSNPN, CDR2 SVGIG (reference sequence). This CDR3 has 13 amino acids. V was trimmed by 2 bases and J by 8 bases, leaving 15 bases between them.

This sequence joins TRBV29-1 and TRBJ1-4; 11 bases are a match to TRBD1. This CDR3 comprises 15 residues. Germline assignment: CDR1 SQVTM and CDR2 ANQGSEA. Germline trimming cut 4 bases from V and 7 bases from J; bases unmatched to any gene: 8. CDR3 DNA sequence: TGCAGCGTTGGCGGACAGGGGGCAAGCGGTGAAAAACTGTTTTTT. It is translated as CSVGGQGASGEKLFF. The full variable domain, in which reference TRBV29-1 and TRBJ1-4 provide the parts outside the CDR3, is SAVISQKPSRDICQRGTSLTIQCQVDSQVTMMFWYRQQPGQSLTLIATANQGSEATYESGFVIDKFPISRPNLTFSTLTVSNMSPEDSSIYLCSVGGQGASGEKLFFGSGTQLSVL.

The CDR3 nucleotides are TGTGCCAGCAGTTATTCTGAGGGTGGAGGGGAAAAACTGTTTTTT. Encoded protein: CASSYSEGGGEKLFF. The V gene is TRBV6-5, the J gene TRBJ1-4; no definite D call. The CDR3 length is 15 residues. V lost 3 bases and J 8 bases, leaving 16 bases between the germline ends. The germline gives CDR1 MNHEY, CDR2 SVGAGI.

This chain connects TRBV6-5 to TRBJ2-6, with D uncertain. The CDR3 has 15 amino acids. Germline CDR1 MNHEY, CDR2 SVGAGI. Trimming took off 6 bases at V and 0 bases at J, with 9 bases between the two ends. The CDR3 protein is CASSTVSSGANVLTF. Written as DNA, the CDR3 is TGTGCCAGCAGCACCGTTAGCTCTGGGGCCAACGTCCTGACTTTC.

The chain is built from TRBV5-6 and TRBJ1-5; the D gene is possibly TRBD1 (5 bases). V lost 2 bases and J 0 bases, leaving 18 bases between the germline ends. Germline V lookup: CDR1 SGHDT, CDR2 YYEEEE. The CDR3 consists of 18 residues. The CDR3 region has the DNA TGTGCCAGCAGCTTTCGCGGATCCAGTGGGGCTAGCAATCAGCCCCAGCATTTT. Translating gives CASSFRGSSGASNQPQHF. The whole variable domain, remainder taken from reference TRBV5-6 and TRBJ1-5, is DAGVTQSPTHLIKTRGQQVTLRCSPKSGHDTVSWYQQALGQGPQFIFQYYEEEERQRGNFPDRFSGHQFPNYSSELNVNALLLGDSALYLCASSFRGSSGASNQPQHFGDGTRLSIL.

The chain employs TRBV28 and TRBJ2-3; D is possibly TRBD1 (6 bases). The CDR3 is made up of 15 amino acids. The germline V gene encodes CDR1 MDHEN and CDR2 SYDVKM. Trimming removed 4 bases at V and 0 bases at J, with 11 bases between. For the CDR3, the DNA is TGTGCCAGCAGTTCTAACAGGGAAAGCACAGATACGCAGTATTTT. Its translation: CASSSNRESTDTQYF.

There are many counts of this clone. V gene TRBV4-2 combines with J gene TRBJ2-7; D call uncertain. The CDR3 consists of 18 residues. CDR1 is LGHNA and CDR2 is YNFKEQ in the germline V gene. Trimming cost V 3 bases and J 0 bases, with 21 bases left between them. The CDR3: CASSQDYSNLGGSYEQYF. The CDR3 DNA is TGTGCCAGCAGCCAGGATTATTCTAACTTAGGCGGCTCCTACGAGCAGTACTTC.